The subject of this entry is one T cell receptor (beta chain). As yet, its antigen is unknown. The junction and the germline gene differ at one end; a read error may be behind it. This sample is part of a study of cytomegalovirus exposure and HLA in healthy donors. General observations from the study: More than 15,000 TCR beta sequences were associated with HLA alleles at 0.05 false discovery rate in a later analysis.

A multiplex PCR was run with 60 Vbeta primers and 13 Jbeta primers. Clones were sequenced by immunoSEQ multiplex PCR, and TCRdb holds only the in-frame ones, with some missing. The sample includes some 90,000 clones, approximately 81% of them seen just once. The CDR3 sequence is 17 residues long. The germline V gene encodes CDR1 MDHEN and CDR2 SYDVKM. The TCR originated in a woman aged 40 to 49 in good health and CMV-seronegative. The sample taken for sequencing was PBMCs. J is TRBJ1-4 and V is TRBV28, with a possible D match to TRBD1 (6 bases). CDR3: CASSSRGGGATYEKLFF. The CDR3 nucleotides read TGTGCCAGCAGTTCCAGGGGTGGTGGAGCAACTTATGAAAAACTGTTTTTT.